Here is one TCR beta chain with its context. The method was immunoSEQ multiplex PCR; TCRdb's version includes in-frame clones alone and lacks a portion of them. The sample yields around 77,000 clones, roughly nine tenths seen once. The sample comes from a study of T cell changes during pregnancy in multiple sclerosis. The V and J ends lost 6 bases and 8 bases, in that order; junction bases with no gene match: 10. CDR1 is LNHDA, CDR2 SQIVND, per germline (reference sequence). The CDR3 spans 14 residues. The sample here was peripheral blood, taken in the third trimester of pregnancy. V usage is TRBV19 and J usage is TRBJ1-2; 9 positions match TRBD1. The clonotype originates from a female donor in good health, enrolled as a control in a pregnancy study. The CDR3 sequence: CASRYRTGVTGYTF. The CDR3 DNA follows: TGTGCCAGTAGGTACCGGACAGGGGTAACCGGCTACACCTTC. Full variable domain (missing parts from reference TRBV19 and TRBJ1-2): DGGITQSPKYLFRKEGQNVTLSCEQNLNHDAMYWYRQDPGQGLRLIYYSQIVNDFQKGDIAEGYSVSREKKESFPLTVTSAQKNPTAFYLCASRYRTGVTGYTFGSGTRLTVV.